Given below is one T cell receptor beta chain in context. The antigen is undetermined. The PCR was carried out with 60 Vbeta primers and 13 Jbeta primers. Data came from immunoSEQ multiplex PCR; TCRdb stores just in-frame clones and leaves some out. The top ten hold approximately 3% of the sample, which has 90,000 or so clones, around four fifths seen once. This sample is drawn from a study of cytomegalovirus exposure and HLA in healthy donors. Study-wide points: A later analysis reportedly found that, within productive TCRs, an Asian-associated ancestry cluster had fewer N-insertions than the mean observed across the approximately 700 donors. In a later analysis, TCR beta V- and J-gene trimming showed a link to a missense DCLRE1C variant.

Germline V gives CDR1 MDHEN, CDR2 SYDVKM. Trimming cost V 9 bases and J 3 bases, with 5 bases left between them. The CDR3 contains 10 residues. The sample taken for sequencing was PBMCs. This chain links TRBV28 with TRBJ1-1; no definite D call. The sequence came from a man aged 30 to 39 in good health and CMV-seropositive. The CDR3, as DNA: TGTGCCAGTCGGGACACTGAAGCTTTCTTT. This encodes CASRDTEAFF.